The clone carrying this TCR beta chain has just a few counts. Blood libraries mostly used approximately 450 ng genomic DNA, six replicates each. The repertoire was sequenced with immunoSEQ multiplex PCR; TCRdb's copy has only in-frame clones and lacks some. Of 14,000 or so clones listed, 60% to 75% are singletons. The entry originates in a study of neoadjuvant anti-PD-1 for oral cavity cancer. Across the whole study: Around day 43, patients without progression received a fourth nivolumab dose before surgery.

The sample in question was PBMCs, obtained before nivolumab (anti-PD-1) treatment. This clonotype was obtained from a person between 40 and 85 years old with oral cavity squamous cell carcinoma.

The CDR3 DNA reads as TGCGCCAGCAGCTTGGCGAGGGGCAATGAGCAGTTCTTC. The encoded protein is CASSLARGNEQFF. The chain carries TRBV5-1 and TRBJ2-1, with D perhaps being TRBD1 or TRBD2 (5 bases each). V lost 0 bases, J lost 6 bases, and 7 bases lay in between. This CDR3 contains 13 residues. Germline lookup yields CDR1 SGHRS and CDR2 YFSETQ.